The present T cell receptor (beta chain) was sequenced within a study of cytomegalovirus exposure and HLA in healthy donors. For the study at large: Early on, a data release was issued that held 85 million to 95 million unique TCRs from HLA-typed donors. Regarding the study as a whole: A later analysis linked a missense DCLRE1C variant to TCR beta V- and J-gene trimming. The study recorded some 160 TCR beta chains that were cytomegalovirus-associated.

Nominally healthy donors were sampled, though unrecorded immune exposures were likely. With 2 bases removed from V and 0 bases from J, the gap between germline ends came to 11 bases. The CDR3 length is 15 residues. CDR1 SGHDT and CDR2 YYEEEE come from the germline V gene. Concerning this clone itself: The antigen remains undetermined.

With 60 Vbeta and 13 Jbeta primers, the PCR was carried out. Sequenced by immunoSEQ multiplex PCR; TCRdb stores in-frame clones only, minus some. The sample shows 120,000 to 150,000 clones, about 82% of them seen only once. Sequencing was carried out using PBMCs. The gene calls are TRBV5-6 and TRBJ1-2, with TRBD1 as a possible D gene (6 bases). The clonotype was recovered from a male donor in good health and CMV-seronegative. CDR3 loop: CASSFTGSTNYGYTF. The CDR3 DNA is TGTGCCAGCAGCTTTACAGGGTCAACTAACTATGGCTACACCTTC.